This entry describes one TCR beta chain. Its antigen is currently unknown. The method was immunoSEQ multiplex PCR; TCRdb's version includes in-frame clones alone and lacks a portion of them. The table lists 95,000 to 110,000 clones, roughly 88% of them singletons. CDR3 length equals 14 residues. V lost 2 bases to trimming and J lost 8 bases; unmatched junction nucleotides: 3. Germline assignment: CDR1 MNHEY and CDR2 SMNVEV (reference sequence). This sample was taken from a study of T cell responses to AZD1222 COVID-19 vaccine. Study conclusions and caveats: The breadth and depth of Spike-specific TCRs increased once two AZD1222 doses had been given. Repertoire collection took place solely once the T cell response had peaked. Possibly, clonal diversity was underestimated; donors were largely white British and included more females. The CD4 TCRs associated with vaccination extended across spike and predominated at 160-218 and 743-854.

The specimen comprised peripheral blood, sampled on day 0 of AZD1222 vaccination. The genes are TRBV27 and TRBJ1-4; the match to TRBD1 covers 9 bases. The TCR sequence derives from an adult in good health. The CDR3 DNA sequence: TGTGCCAGCAGTTTACGGACAGGGGACGAAAAACTGTTTTTT. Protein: CASSLRTGDEKLFF.